This T cell receptor (beta chain) was documented in a study of blood T cell repertoires in COVID-19. Some clones are missing from TCRdb's copy, which holds only in-frame ones; the method was immunoSEQ multiplex PCR. The sample contains about 100,000 clones, roughly 90% of which appear only once. CDR3 length: 16 residues. The V end lost 0 bases, the J end lost 4 bases, and 16 bases lay between the germline ends. V is TRBV6-7 and J is TRBJ2-7; D not certain. TRBV6-7 is an ORF for which the function is uncertain. This clonotype was obtained from a man in his 60s with acute or convalescent COVID-19. Sequenced sample: peripheral blood. The CDR3 loop is CASSYSMQVSGYEQYF. The CDR3 nucleotides read TGTGCCAGCAGTTACTCGATGCAGGTCTCTGGGTACGAGCAGTACTTC.